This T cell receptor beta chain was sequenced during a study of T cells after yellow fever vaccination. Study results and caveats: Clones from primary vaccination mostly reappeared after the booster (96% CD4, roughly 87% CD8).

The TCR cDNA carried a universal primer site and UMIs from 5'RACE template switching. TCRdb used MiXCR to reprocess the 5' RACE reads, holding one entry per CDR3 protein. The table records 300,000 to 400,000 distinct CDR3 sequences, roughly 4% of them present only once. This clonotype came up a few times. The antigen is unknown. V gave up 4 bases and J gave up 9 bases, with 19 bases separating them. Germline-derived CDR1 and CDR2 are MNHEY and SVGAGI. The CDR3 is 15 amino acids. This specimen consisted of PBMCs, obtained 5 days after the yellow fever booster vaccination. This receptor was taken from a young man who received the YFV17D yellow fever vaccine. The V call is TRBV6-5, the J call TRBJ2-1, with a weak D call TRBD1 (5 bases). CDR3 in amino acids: CASSSGHDQLGEQFF. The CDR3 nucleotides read TGTGCCAGCAGTTCCGGACACGACCAGTTAGGTGAGCAGTTCTTC.